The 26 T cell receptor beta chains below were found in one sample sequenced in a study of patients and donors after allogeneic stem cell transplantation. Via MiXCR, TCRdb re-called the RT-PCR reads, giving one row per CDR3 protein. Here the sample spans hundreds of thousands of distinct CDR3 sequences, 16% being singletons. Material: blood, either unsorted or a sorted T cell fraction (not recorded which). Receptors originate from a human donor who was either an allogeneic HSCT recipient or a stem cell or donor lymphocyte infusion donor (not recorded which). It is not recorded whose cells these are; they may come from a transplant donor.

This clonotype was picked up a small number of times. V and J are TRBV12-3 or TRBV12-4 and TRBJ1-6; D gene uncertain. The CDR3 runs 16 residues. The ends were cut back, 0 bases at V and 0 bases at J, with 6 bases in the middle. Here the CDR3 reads CASSLAGSSYNSPLHF. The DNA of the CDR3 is TGTGCCAGCAGTTTAGCGGGGAGCTCCTATAATTCACCCCTCCACTTT.

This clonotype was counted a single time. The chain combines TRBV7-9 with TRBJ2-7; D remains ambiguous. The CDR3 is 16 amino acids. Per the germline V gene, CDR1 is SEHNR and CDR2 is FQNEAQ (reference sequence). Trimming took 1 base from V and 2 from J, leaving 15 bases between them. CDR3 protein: CASSLGDGARPYEQYF. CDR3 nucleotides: TGTGCCAGCAGCTTAGGAGACGGTGCCCGCCCCTACGAGCAGTACTTC.

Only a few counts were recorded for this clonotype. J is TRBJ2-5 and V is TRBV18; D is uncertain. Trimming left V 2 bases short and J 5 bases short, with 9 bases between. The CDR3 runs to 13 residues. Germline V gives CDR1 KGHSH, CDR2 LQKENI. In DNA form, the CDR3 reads TGTGCCAGCTCACCAATTCTTTACGAGACCCAGTACTTC. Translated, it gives CASSPILYETQYF.

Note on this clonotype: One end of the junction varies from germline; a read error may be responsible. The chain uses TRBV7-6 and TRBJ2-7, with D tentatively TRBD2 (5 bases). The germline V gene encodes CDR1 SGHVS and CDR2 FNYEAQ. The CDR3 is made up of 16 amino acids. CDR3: CASGLGVAGVAYEQYF. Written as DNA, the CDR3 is TGTGCCAGCGGCTTAGGTGTCGCCGGGGTGGCCTACGAGCAGTACTTC.

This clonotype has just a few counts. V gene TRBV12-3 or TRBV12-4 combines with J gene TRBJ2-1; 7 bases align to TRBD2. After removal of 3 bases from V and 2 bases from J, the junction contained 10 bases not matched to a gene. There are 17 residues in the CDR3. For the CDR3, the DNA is TGTGCCAGCAGTTTTAGGGTTGGCGGGAGAGCCTACAATGAGCAGTTCTTC. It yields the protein CASSFRVGGRAYNEQFF.

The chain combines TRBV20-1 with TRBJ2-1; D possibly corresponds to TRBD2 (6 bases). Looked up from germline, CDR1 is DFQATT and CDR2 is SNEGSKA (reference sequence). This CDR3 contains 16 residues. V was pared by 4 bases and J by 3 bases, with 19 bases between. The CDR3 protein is CSAIRDSVGIYNEQFF. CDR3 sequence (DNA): TGCAGTGCTATCCGGGACTCGGTGGGAATCTACAATGAGCAGTTCTTC.

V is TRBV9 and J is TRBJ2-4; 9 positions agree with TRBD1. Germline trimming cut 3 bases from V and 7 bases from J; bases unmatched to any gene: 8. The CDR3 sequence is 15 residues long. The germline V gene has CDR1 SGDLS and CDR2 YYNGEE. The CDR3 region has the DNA TGTGCCAGCAGCGCAAGTGACAGGGGGGGGAACATTCAGTACTTC. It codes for CASSASDRGGNIQYF.

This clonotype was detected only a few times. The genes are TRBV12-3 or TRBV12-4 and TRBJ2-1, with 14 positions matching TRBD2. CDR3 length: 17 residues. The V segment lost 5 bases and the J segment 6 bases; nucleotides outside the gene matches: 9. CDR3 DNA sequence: TGTGCCAGCAGTCCCCCGACTAGCGGGAGGGCCCTCAATGAGCAGTTCTTC. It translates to CASSPPTSGRALNEQFF.

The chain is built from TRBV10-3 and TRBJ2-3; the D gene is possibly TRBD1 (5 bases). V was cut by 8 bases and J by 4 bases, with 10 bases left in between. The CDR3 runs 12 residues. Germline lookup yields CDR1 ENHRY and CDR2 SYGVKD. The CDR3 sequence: CAILTGADTQYF. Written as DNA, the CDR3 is TGTGCCATCTTAACAGGAGCAGATACGCAGTATTTT.

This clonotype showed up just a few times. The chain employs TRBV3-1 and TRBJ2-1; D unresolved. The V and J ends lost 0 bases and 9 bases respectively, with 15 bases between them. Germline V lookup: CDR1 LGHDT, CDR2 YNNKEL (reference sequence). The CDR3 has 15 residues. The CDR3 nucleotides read TGTGCCAGCAGCCAAGATATTAACGGACGGAGTGAGCAGTTCTTC. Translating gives CASSQDINGRSEQFF.

Here the CDR3 reads CSARGTENNQQYF. The CDR3 bases are TGCAGTGCTAGAGGGACAGAAAATAACCAGCAGTACTTC. The rearrangement uses TRBV20-1 and TRBJ2-7, with TRBD1 as a possible D gene (6 bases). The CDR3 contains 13 residues. Germline V CDR1 and CDR2: DFQATT, SNEGSKA (reference sequence). Trimming pared 1 base from V and 8 bases from J, leaving 15 bases between.

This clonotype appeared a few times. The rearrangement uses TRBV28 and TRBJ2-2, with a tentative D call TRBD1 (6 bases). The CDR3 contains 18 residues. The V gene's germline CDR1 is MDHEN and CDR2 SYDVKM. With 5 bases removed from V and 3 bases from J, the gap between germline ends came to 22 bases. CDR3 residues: CASSMPLRGRGDTGELFF. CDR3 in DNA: TGTGCCAGCAGTATGCCTCTCCGGGGCAGGGGAGACACCGGGGAGCTGTTTTTT.

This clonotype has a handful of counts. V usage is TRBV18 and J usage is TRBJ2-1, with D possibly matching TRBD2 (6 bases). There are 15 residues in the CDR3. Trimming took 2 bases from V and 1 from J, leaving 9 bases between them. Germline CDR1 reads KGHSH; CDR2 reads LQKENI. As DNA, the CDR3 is TGTGCCAGCTCACCAGGGACTCCTTCCTACAATGAGCAGTTCTTC. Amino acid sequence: CASSPGTPSYNEQFF.

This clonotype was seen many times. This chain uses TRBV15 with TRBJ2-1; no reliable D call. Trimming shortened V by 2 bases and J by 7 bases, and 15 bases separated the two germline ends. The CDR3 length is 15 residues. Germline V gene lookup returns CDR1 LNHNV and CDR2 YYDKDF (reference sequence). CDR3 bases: TGTGCCACCAGCAGATGGGTCCTCCGTTGGAATGAGCAGTTCTTC. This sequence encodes CATSRWVLRWNEQFF.

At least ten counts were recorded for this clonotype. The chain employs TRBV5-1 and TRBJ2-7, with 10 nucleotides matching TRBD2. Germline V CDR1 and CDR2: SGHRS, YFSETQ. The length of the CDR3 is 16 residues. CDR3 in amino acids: CGSGQREGPKSYEQYF. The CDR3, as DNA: TGCGGCTCTGGCCAGCGGGAGGGCCCAAAGTCCTACGAGCAGTACTTC.

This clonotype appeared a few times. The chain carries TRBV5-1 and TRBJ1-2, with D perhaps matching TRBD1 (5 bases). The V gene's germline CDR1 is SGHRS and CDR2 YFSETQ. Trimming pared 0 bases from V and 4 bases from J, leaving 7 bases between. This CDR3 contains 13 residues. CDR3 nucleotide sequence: TGCGCCAGCAGCTTGGCGACAGCCTATGGCTACACCTTC. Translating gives CASSLATAYGYTF.

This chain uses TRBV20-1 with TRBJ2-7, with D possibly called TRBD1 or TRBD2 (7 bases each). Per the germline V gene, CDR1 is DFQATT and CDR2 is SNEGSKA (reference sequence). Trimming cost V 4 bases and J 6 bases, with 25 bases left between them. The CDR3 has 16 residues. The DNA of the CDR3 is TGCAGTGCTACCTTTCCAGGGGGGAGGGCCCAGCTCGAGCAGTACTTC. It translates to CSATFPGGRAQLEQYF.

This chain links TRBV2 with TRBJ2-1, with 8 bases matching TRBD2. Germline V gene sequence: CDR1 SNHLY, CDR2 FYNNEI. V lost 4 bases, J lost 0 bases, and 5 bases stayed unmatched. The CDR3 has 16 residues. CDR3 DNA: TGTGCCAGCAGTGGGCCTAGCGGGTTCTCCTACAATGAGCAGTTCTTC. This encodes CASSGPSGFSYNEQFF. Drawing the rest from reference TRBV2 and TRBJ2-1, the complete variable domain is EPEVTQTPSHQVTQMGQEVILRCVPISNHLYFYWYRQILGQKVEFLVSFYNNEISEKSEIFDDQFSVERPDGSNFTLKIRSTKLEDSAMYFCASSGPSGFSYNEQFFGPGTRLTVL.

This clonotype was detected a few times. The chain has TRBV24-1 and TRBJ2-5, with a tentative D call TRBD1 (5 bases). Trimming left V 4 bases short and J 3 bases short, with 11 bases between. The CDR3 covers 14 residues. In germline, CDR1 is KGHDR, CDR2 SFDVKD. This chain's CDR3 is CATSDRETEETQYF. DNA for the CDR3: TGTGCCACCAGTGACAGGGAAACGGAAGAGACCCAGTACTTC.

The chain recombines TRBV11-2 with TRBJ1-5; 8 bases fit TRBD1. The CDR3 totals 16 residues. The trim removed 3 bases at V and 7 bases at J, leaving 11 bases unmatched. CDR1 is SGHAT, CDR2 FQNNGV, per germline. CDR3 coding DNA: TGTGCCAGCAGCTTTGTTGATGGACAGGGTGGGCAGCCCCAGCATTTT. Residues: CASSFVDGQGGQPQHF.

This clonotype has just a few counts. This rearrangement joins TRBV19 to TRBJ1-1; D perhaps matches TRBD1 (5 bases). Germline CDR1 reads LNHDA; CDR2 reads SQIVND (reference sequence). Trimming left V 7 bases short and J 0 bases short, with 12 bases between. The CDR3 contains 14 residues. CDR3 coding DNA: TGTGCCAGTAATCCAGGGAACATGAACACTGAAGCTTTCTTT. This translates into CASNPGNMNTEAFF.

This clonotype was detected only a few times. The CDR3: CASTRWEGAKLETQYF. In DNA form, the CDR3 reads TGCGCCAGCACCCGGTGGGAGGGAGCTAAGTTGGAGACCCAGTACTTC. The chain employs TRBV5-1 and TRBJ2-5, with 7 positions matching TRBD2. Trimming at V came to 6 bases and at J to 5 bases, leaving 16 bases not matched to a gene. CDR1 is SGHRS, CDR2 YFSETQ, per germline. The CDR3 extends over 16 amino acids.

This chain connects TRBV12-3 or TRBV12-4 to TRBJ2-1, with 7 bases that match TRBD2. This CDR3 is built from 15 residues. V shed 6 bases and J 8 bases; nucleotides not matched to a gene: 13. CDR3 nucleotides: TGTGCCAGCAGGTGGCGGGGGTCTAGGGTCGATGAGCAGTTCTTC. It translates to CASRWRGSRVDEQFF.

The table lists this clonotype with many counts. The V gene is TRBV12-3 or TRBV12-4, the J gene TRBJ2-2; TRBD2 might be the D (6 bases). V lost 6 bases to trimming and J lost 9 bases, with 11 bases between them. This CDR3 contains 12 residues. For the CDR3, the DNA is TGTGCCAGCAGGGAGGGAAGCCGGGAGCTGTTTTTT. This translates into CASREGSRELFF.

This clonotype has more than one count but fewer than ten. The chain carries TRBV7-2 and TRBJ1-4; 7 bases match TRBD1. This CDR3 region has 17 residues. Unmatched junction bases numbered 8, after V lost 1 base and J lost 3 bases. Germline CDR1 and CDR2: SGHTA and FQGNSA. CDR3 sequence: CASSLGQGVPSNEKLFF. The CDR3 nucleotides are TGTGCCAGCAGCTTAGGGCAGGGGGTACCCTCTAATGAAAAACTGTTTTTT.

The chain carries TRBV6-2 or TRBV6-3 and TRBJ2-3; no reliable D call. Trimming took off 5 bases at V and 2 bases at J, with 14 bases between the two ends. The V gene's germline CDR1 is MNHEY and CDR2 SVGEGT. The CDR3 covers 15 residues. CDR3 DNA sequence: TGTGCCAGCAGTAAGACGCTTCCCCACACAGATACGCAGTATTTT. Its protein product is CASSKTLPHTDTQYF.